Listed below are T cell receptor beta chains from one sample, sequenced in a study of post-analysis software for immune sequencing data. TCRdb processed the PCR reads anew with MiXCR; each CDR3 protein has one entry. The sample includes 750,000 to 950,000 distinct CDR3 sequences, about 57% of them seen just once. The sequenced material came from blood. These receptor sequences come from a girl aged 5-17 years with multiple sclerosis. The CDR3 runs from the conserved cysteine through the conserved F or W. D genes are given only for firm matches. Clone size is stated in some rows and not others, as once, few, many or a class when expanded.

v_call: TRBV27; d_call: -; j_call: TRBJ2-7; clone_size: -; cdr3_nt: TGTGCCAGCAGCCCCCGCCTGACCTCGATCGCGTACGAGCAGTACTTC; cdr3_aa: CASSPRLTSIAYEQYF
v_call: TRBV20-1; d_call: -; j_call: TRBJ1-1; clone_size: -; cdr3_nt: TGCAGTGCTGGGAATTCTGAAGCTTTCTTT; cdr3_aa: CSAGNSEAFF
v_call: TRBV24-1; d_call: -; j_call: TRBJ1-5; clone_size: -; cdr3_nt: TGTGCCACCAGTTGGGCTGATGGACCCCAGCATTTT; cdr3_aa: CATSWADGPQHF
v_call: TRBV6-1; d_call: -; j_call: TRBJ1-1; clone_size: -; cdr3_nt: TGTGCCAGCAGTGAATTAAGGGGGGACACTGAAGCTTTCTTT; cdr3_aa: CASSELRGDTEAFF
v_call: TRBV20-1; d_call: TRBD2; j_call: TRBJ2-7; clone_size: -; cdr3_nt: TGCAGTGCTAGAGATCCGGCGGCTAGCGGGAGTTACGAGCAGTACTTC; cdr3_aa: CSARDPAASGSYEQYF
v_call: TRBV24-1; d_call: TRBD1; j_call: TRBJ2-7; clone_size: -; cdr3_nt: TGTGCCACCAGTGATACGGGACAGGGGAGCTCCTACGAGCAGTACTTC; cdr3_aa: CATSDTGQGSSYEQYF
v_call: TRBV5-1; d_call: TRBD1; j_call: TRBJ2-5; clone_size: once; cdr3_nt: TGCGCCAGCAGCTTGGACCCCGACAGGGGCCGAGAGACCCAGTACTTC; cdr3_aa: CASSLDPDRGRETQYF
v_call: TRBV25-1; d_call: -; j_call: TRBJ1-1; clone_size: -; cdr3_nt: TGTGCCAGCACCTCCCTCGGCACTGAAGCTTTCTTT; cdr3_aa: CASTSLGTEAFF
v_call: TRBV29-1; d_call: -; j_call: TRBJ1-3; clone_size: -; cdr3_nt: TGCAGCGTTGGACCGGCCGGGGGAAACACCATATATTTT; cdr3_aa: CSVGPAGGNTIYF
v_call: TRBV10-3; d_call: -; j_call: TRBJ2-7; clone_size: few; cdr3_nt: TGTGCCATCAGCCCCGGAAGGAGTATTGACGAGCAGTACTTC; cdr3_aa: CAISPGRSIDEQYF
v_call: TRBV6-5; d_call: -; j_call: TRBJ2-1; clone_size: -; cdr3_nt: TGTGCCAGCAGGCCGTTCGTCTCCTACAATGAGCAGTTCTTC; cdr3_aa: CASRPFVSYNEQFF
v_call: TRBV29-1; d_call: -; j_call: TRBJ1-2; clone_size: -; cdr3_nt: TGCAGCGTTGCCCCCGGTCACACCTTC; cdr3_aa: CSVAPGHTF
v_call: TRBV5-1; d_call: -; j_call: TRBJ2-1; clone_size: -; cdr3_nt: TGCGCCAGCAGCTTGGCCACGAGACAGGCCCATAGGGGTGAGCAGTTCTTC; cdr3_aa: CASSLATRQAHRGEQFF
v_call: TRBV5-1; d_call: -; j_call: TRBJ1-2; clone_size: -; cdr3_nt: TGCGCCAGCAGCGGACCGGGACAAGGAGGCTACACCTTC; cdr3_aa: CASSGPGQGGYTF
v_call: TRBV2; d_call: -; j_call: TRBJ1-2; clone_size: -; cdr3_nt: TGTGCCAGCAGTGAAACGAGGGGAACTAACTATGGCTACACCTTC; cdr3_aa: CASSETRGTNYGYTF
v_call: TRBV20-1; d_call: TRBD2; j_call: TRBJ2-7; clone_size: few; cdr3_nt: TGCAGTGCTAGCATTGCGGGAGTCCACGAGCAGTACTTC; cdr3_aa: CSASIAGVHEQYF
v_call: TRBV12-3/TRBV12-4; d_call: -; j_call: TRBJ1-1; clone_size: -; cdr3_nt: TGTGCCAGCAGCCTCCCGTGGGCCGGCGGGTACACTGAAGCTCTCTTT; cdr3_aa: CASSLPWAGGYTEALF
v_call: TRBV10-3; d_call: -; j_call: TRBJ2-3; clone_size: few; cdr3_nt: TGTGCCGCCGCCGGGACCCCCGGGGCAGATACGCAGTATTTT; cdr3_aa: CAAAGTPGADTQYF
v_call: TRBV5-1; d_call: -; j_call: TRBJ2-7; clone_size: -; cdr3_nt: TGCGCCAGCAGCTTGGACGCACTACGCCCCTACGAGCAGTACTTC; cdr3_aa: CASSLDALRPYEQYF
v_call: TRBV5-1; d_call: -; j_call: TRBJ1-2; clone_size: few; cdr3_nt: TGCGCCAGCAGCTTGGAGGGGGGGTCCGAGGGCTACACCTTC; cdr3_aa: CASSLEGGSEGYTF
v_call: TRBV20-1; d_call: TRBD1; j_call: TRBJ1-6; clone_size: few; cdr3_nt: TGCAGTGCCAGAGGACAGGGTTCACCCCTCCACTTT; cdr3_aa: CSARGQGSPLHF
v_call: TRBV29-1; d_call: -; j_call: TRBJ2-1; clone_size: -; cdr3_nt: TGCAGCGCCTCGACTACCACCTACAATGAGCAGTTCTTC; cdr3_aa: CSASTTTYNEQFF